Shown below are 17 T cell receptor beta chains from a single sample sequenced in a study of blood T cell repertoires in COVID-19. Sequencing used immunoSEQ multiplex PCR; TCRdb keeps in-frame clones, though not all of them. The sample has over 200,000 clones; 70% to 90% are singletons. Specimen: PBMCs or T cells enriched from blood (not recorded which). The origin of the receptors is a man younger than 40 who had recovered from COVID-19.

This clone was observed once. The rearrangement links TRBV9 to TRBJ2-5; 12 bases align to TRBD2. The V gene's germline CDR1 is SGDLS and CDR2 YYNGEE. V gave up 6 bases and J gave up 2 bases; unmatched junction bases: 8. CDR3 length equals 16 residues. CDR3 residues: CASTRASGGEQETQYF. The CDR3, as DNA: TGTGCCAGCACCAGGGCTAGCGGGGGGGAACAAGAGACCCAGTACTTC. The whole variable domain, filled in from reference TRBV9 and TRBJ2-5, reads DSGVTQTPKHLITATGQRVTLRCSPRSGDLSVYWYQQSLDQGLQFLIQYYNGEERAKGNILERFSAQQFPDLHSELNLSSLELGDSALYFCASTRASGGEQETQYFGPGTRLLVL.

The V and J genes are TRBV12-3 or TRBV12-4 and TRBJ1-5; D gene unclear. V dropped 5 bases and J dropped 3 bases, with 8 bases sitting between them. The CDR3 loop spans 13 amino acids. The CDR3 loop is CASSPQDNQPQHF. CDR3 in DNA: TGTGCCAGCAGTCCCCAGGACAATCAGCCCCAGCATTTT.

This rearrangement joins TRBV18 to TRBJ1-4; weak D call: TRBD1 (6 bases). Trimming removed 1 base from V and 0 bases from J, with 12 bases in between. This CDR3 contains 17 residues. Per germline, CDR1 KGHSH and CDR2 LQKENI. The CDR3 loop reads CASSPQTGLSTNEKLFF. In DNA form, the CDR3 reads TGTGCCAGCTCACCACAGACAGGATTATCAACTAATGAAAAACTGTTTTTT.

This chain uses TRBV9 with TRBJ2-5; D may be TRBD1 (6 bases). This CDR3 is built from 14 residues. The germline V gene has CDR1 SGDLS and CDR2 YYNGEE. The ends were cut back, 1 base at V and 5 bases at J, with 12 bases in the middle. CDR3: CASSVTGSVETQYF. CDR3 bases: TGTGCCAGCAGCGTAACAGGGTCGGTGGAGACCCAGTACTTC. Together with reference TRBV9 and TRBJ2-5, the CDR3 gives the full variable domain: DSGVTQTPKHLITATGQRVTLRCSPRSGDLSVYWYQQSLDQGLQFLIQYYNGEERAKGNILERFSAQQFPDLHSELNLSSLELGDSALYFCASSVTGSVETQYFGPGTRLLVL.

The chain couples TRBV30 to TRBJ1-5, with a weak D call TRBD1 (6 bases). The CDR3 has 16 residues. V shed 2 bases and J shed 0 bases, with 14 bases lying between them. The V gene's germline CDR1 is GTSNPN and CDR2 SVGIG (reference sequence). The CDR3 nucleotides are TGTGCCTGGAGTAACAGGGTCGGGGTTAGCAATCAGCCCCAGCATTTT. Its translation: CAWSNRVGVSNQPQHF.

The chain recombines TRBV9 with TRBJ2-2, with D possibly being TRBD1 (5 bases). The CDR3 is made up of 14 amino acids. Germline CDR1 and CDR2: SGDLS and YYNGEE. V was cut by 0 bases and J by 7 bases, with 10 bases left in between. CDR3 nucleotides: TGTGCCAGCAGCGTAGGGGGAAGGGGCGGGGAGCTGTTTTTT. Translating it yields CASSVGGRGGELFF.

This sequence joins TRBV4-1 and TRBJ2-2; D remains ambiguous. CDR1 MGHRA and CDR2 YSYEKL come from the germline V gene. The CDR3 has 15 amino acids. Trimming left V 6 bases short and J 1 base short, with 12 bases between. DNA of the CDR3: TGCGCCAGCAGTCTGGGCCCCCAGAACACCGGGGAGCTGTTTTTT. Protein sequence: CASSLGPQNTGELFF.

In its sample, this clone was seen once. The V and J genes are TRBV7-2 and TRBJ2-7, with a weak D call TRBD1 (6 bases). This CDR3 spans 16 amino acids. Trimming took 7 bases from V and 1 from J, leaving 20 bases between them. Looked up from germline, CDR1 is SGHTA and CDR2 is FQGNSA. The CDR3 here is CASIQGRSSASYEQYF. CDR3 DNA: TGTGCCAGCATTCAGGGGCGGTCCAGCGCTTCCTACGAGCAGTACTTC.

The chain is built from TRBV24-1 and TRBJ2-7, with no clear D. The CDR3 consists of 13 residues. The V end was cut by 7 bases, the J end by 0 bases, with 9 bases between. Germline CDR1 and CDR2: KGHDR and SFDVKD. Here the CDR3 reads CATSPVASYEQYF. CDR3 bases: TGTGCCACCAGCCCTGTAGCCTCCTACGAGCAGTACTTC.

This chain uses TRBV25-1 with TRBJ2-7; 8 positions agree with TRBD1. Germline V gene sequence: CDR1 MGHDK, CDR2 SYGVNS. With 4 bases clipped from V and 2 bases from J, the junction kept 4 bases outside the gene matches. This CDR3 spans 14 amino acids. CDR3 coding DNA: TGTGCCAGCAGTGCGCGACAGGGGCCCTACGAGCAGTACTTC. The encoded protein is CASSARQGPYEQYF.

The rearrangement uses TRBV6-1 and TRBJ2-7, with a tentative D call TRBD2 (7 bases). CDR1 and CDR2 (germline): MNHNS, SASEGT. CDR3 length: 16 residues. Trimming took off 1 base at V and 3 bases at J, with 16 bases between the two ends. CDR3 protein: CASSEEGGRFGYEQYF. CDR3 coding DNA: TGTGCCAGCAGTGAAGAGGGGGGGCGCTTCGGCTACGAGCAGTACTTC.

V is TRBV6-1 and J is TRBJ1-6, with D hard to call. V lost 0 bases and J 14 bases, leaving 17 bases between the germline ends. CDR1 MNHNS and CDR2 SASEGT come from the germline V gene. This CDR3 is 15 amino acids long. CDR3 coding DNA: TGTGCCAGCAGTGAAGCGTTGGGGAGCGAAGTGGCCCTCCACTTT. Its protein is CASSEALGSEVALHF.

J is TRBJ2-1 and V is TRBV27; 10 nucleotides align to TRBD2. The CDR3 consists of 16 residues. V gave up 5 bases and J gave up 6 bases; unmatched junction bases: 10. Germline lookup yields CDR1 MNHEY and CDR2 SMNVEV (reference sequence). CDR3 nucleotide sequence: TGTGCCAGCAGTCCCACAAGGACTAGCGGTCTCAATGAGCAGTTCTTC. This gives the protein CASSPTRTSGLNEQFF.

This clone showed up just a few times. The rearrangement uses TRBV27 and TRBJ2-1, with TRBD2 matching over 10 bases. CDR3 length: 15 amino acids. CDR1 is MNHEY and CDR2 is SMNVEV in the germline V gene (reference sequence). With V trimmed by 2 bases and J by 7 bases, 5 bases remained unmatched. CDR3 protein: CASSLLAGALNEQFF. CDR3 sequence (DNA): TGTGCCAGCAGTTTACTAGCGGGGGCCTTGAATGAGCAGTTCTTC.

The V gene is TRBV4-1, the J gene TRBJ2-1; TRBD2 agrees at 11 bases. The CDR3 has 16 residues. V shed 0 bases, J shed 6 bases, and the junction held 4 bases outside the gene matches. Germline V CDR1 and CDR2: MGHRA, YSYEKL. CDR3 bases: TGCGCCAGCAGCCAAGATCGACTAGCGGGGACCAATGAGCAGTTCTTC. It specifies CASSQDRLAGTNEQFF.

The chain has TRBV19 and TRBJ1-1; the match to TRBD1 covers 7 bases. The germline CDR1 and CDR2 sequences are LNHDA and SQIVND (reference sequence). J was trimmed by 4 bases and V by 8 bases; bases with no gene match: 7. This CDR3 region has 13 residues. CDR3 nucleotides: TGTGCCAGTTCAAGGGGGCCGGCCACTGAAGCTTTCTTT. Amino acids: CASSRGPATEAFF.

V is TRBV6-5 and J is TRBJ1-5, with D hard to call. Germline V gene sequence: CDR1 MNHEY, CDR2 SVGAGI. The germline V and J ends were trimmed by 0 bases and 5 bases, with 11 bases remaining between them. The length of the CDR3 is 15 residues. Here the CDR3 DNA reads TGTGCCAGCAGTTACTCGACGGGAAGGGATCAGCCCCAGCATTTT. This encodes CASSYSTGRDQPQHF.